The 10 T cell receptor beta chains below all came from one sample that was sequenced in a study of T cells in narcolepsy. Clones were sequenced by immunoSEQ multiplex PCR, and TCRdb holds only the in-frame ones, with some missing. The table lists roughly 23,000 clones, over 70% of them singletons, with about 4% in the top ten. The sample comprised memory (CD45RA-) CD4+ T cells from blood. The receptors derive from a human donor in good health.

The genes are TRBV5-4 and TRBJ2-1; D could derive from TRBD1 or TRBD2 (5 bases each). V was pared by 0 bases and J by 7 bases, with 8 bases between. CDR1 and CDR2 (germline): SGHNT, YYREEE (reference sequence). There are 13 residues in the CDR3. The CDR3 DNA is TGTGCCAGCAGCTTGGCGGGGCGGAATGAGCAGTTCTTC. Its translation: CASSLAGRNEQFF.

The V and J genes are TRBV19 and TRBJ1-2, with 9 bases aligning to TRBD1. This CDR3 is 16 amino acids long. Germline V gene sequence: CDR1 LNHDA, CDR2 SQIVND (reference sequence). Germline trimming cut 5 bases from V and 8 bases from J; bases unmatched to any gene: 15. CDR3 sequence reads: CASSAHGTGREKGYTF. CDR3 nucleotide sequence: TGTGCCAGTAGTGCCCATGGGACAGGGAGGGAGAAAGGCTACACCTTC.

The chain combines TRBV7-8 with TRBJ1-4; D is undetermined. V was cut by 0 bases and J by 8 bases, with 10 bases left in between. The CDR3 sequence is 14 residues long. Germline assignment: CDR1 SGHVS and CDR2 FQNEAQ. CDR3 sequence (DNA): TGTGCCAGCAGCTTAGCACCGACGGGAGAAAAACTGTTTTTT. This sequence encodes CASSLAPTGEKLFF.

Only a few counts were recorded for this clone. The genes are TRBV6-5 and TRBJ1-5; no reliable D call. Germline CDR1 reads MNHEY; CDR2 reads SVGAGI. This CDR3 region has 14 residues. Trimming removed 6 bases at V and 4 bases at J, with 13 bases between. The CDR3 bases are TGTGCCAGCAGCGACTGGGGAGGGAATCAGCCCCAGCATTTT. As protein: CASSDWGGNQPQHF.

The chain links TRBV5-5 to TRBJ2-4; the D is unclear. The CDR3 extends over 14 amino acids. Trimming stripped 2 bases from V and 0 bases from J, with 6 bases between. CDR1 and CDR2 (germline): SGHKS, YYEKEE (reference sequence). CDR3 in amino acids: CASSFSEAKNIQYF. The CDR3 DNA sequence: TGTGCCAGCAGCTTTTCAGAAGCCAAAAACATTCAGTACTTC. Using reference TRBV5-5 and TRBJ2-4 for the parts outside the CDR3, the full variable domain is DAGVTQSPTHLIKTRGQQVTLRCSPISGHKSVSWYQQVLGQGPQFIFQYYEKEERGRGNFPDRFSARQFPNYSSELNVNALLLGDSALYLCASSFSEAKNIQYFGAGTRLSVL.

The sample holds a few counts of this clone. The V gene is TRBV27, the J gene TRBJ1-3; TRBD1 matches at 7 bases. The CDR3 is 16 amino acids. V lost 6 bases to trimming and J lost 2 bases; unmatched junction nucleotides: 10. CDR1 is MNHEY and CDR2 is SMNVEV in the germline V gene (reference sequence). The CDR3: CASRRQGIAAGNTIYF. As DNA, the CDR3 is TGTGCCAGCAGGCGACAGGGAATCGCCGCTGGAAACACCATATATTTT.

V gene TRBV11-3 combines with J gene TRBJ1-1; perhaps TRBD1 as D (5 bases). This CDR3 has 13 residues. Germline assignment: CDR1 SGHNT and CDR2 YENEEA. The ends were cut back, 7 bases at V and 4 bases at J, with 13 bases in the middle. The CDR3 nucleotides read TGTGCCAGCACCCCCAGGGCGAGCACTGAAGCTTTCTTT. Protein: CASTPRASTEAFF.

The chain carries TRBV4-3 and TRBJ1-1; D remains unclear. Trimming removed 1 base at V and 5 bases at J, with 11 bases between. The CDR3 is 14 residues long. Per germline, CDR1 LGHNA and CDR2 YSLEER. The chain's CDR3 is CASSQAPAGTEAFF. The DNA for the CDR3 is TGCGCCAGCAGCCAAGCCCCAGCGGGGACTGAAGCTTTCTTT.

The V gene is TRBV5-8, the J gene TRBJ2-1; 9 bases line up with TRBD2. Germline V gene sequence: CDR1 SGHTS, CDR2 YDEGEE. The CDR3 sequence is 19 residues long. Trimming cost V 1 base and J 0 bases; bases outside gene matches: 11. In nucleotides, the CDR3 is TGTGCCAGCAGCTTGATGGGGCTAGCGGGGCCCAGCTCCTACAATGAGCAGTTCTTC. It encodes CASSLMGLAGPSSYNEQFF.

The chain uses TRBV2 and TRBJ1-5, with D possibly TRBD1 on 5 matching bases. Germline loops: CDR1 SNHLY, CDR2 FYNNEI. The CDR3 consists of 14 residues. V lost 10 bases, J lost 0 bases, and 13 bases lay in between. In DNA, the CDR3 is TGTGCCACTCGGGACTTGAGTAGCAATCAGCCCCAGCATTTT. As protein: CATRDLSSNQPQHF.